Sequencing of this TCR beta chain was carried out in a study of T-cell memory formation after mild COVID-19. TCRdb re-derived calls from the 5' RACE reads in MiXCR, one entry per CDR3 protein. Counted here are a few hundred thousand distinct CDR3 sequences, 13% to 15% occurring once; the ten biggest clones make up approximately 22%. This CDR3 spans 15 amino acids. Germline values: CDR1 SGHTA, CDR2 FQGNSA. With regard to this clonotype: One junction end does not reproduce the germline sequence, and a read error may be involved.

The chain recombines TRBV7-2 with TRBJ2-1, with 9 bases that match TRBD2. The sequence was collected from a man aged 18 to 29 who had mild COVID-19 (a few samples of this study predate the infection). Cell type and time point are not known. The source material was PBMCs or a T cell subset sorted from them (not recorded which). In DNA form, the CDR3 reads TGTGCCAGCAGCTTAAGGCGGGGGGGCTTCGGTGAGCAGTTATTC. This encodes CASSLRRGGFGEQLF.